The clone carrying this TCR beta chain was counted a few times. Other DNA sequences in this sample translate to the same CDR3. The V and J ends lost 3 bases and 2 bases, in that order; junction bases with no gene match: 1. This CDR3 contains 13 residues. The V gene's germline CDR1 is SQVTM and CDR2 ANQGSEA. As originally analysed: How many nucleated cells were present was estimated from reference gene primer amplification. The method was immunoSEQ multiplex PCR; TCRdb's version includes in-frame clones alone and lacks a portion of them. V and J calls plus clone size are reproduced from that table; the DNA served to infer D and trimming. The sample consists of 250,000 to 350,000 clones, around 83% of them appearing once. The data were obtained in a study of blood T cell repertoires in COVID-19. Study in general: Specimens from acute and convalescent COVID-19 originated in the United States, Italy and Spain. T cells, B-cell-depleted T cells, or PBMCs supplied cDNA or gDNA.

Sequencing was carried out using peripheral blood. This receptor was identified in a woman aged 45-65 years with acute or convalescent COVID-19. This chain links TRBV29-1 with TRBJ1-3; TRBD1 matches at 7 bases. The CDR3 bases are TGCAGCGTTGAGGGGACAGCTGGAAACACCATATATTTT. It specifies CSVEGTAGNTIYF.